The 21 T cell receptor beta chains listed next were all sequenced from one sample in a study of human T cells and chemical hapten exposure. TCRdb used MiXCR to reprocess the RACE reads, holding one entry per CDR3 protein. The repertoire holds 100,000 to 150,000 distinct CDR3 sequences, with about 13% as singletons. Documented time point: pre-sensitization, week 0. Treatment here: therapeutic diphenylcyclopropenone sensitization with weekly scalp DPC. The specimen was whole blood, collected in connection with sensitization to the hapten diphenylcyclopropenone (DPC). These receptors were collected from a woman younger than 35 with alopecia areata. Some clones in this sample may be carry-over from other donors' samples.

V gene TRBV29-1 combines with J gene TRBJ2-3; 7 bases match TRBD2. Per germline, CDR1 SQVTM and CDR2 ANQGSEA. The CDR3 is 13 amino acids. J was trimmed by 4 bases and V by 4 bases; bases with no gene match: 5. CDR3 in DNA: TGCAGCGTTGCTGGGGCGGGGGCAGATACGCAGTATTTT. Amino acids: CSVAGAGADTQYF.

CDR3 nucleotide sequence: TGCGCCAGCCGTATTGCTGGCTCCGCGGGGGAGCTGTTTTTT. Its translation: CASRIAGSAGELFF. V usage is TRBV10-2 and J usage is TRBJ2-2, with D unresolved. The germline V gene has CDR1 WSHSY and CDR2 SAAADI. The ends were cut back, 8 bases at V and 8 bases at J, with 18 bases in the middle. The CDR3 covers 14 residues.

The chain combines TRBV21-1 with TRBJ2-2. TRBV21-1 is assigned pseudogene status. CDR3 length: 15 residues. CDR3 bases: TGTGCCAGCAGCAAAGGACCCAAGGACACCGGGGAGCTGTTTTTT. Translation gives CASSKGPKDTGELFF.

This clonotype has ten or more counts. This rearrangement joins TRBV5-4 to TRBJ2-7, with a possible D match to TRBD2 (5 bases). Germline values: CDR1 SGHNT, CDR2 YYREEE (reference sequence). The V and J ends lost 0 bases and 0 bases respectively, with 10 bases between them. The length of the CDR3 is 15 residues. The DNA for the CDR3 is TGTGCCAGCAGCTTGGATTATAGCGACTCCTACGAGCAGTACTTC. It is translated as CASSLDYSDSYEQYF.

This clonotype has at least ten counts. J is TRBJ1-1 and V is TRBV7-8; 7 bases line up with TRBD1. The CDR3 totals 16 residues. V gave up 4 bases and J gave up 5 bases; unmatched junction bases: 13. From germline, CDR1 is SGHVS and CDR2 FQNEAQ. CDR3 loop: CASSSIAPTGSTEAFF. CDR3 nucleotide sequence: TGTGCCAGCAGCTCGATCGCCCCGACAGGGAGTACTGAAGCTTTCTTT.

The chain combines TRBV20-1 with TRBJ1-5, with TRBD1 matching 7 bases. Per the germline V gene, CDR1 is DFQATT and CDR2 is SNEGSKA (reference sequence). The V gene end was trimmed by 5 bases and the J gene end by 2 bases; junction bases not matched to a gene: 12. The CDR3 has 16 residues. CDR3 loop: CSADQSTGRRNQPQHF. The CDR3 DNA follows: TGCAGTGCTGACCAATCGACAGGGAGACGCAATCAGCCCCAGCATTTT.

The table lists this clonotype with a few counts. The CDR3 region has the DNA TGTGCCAGCAGCGTAGAGGTGGGTCCTAATTCACCCCTCCACTTT. Its protein is CASSVEVGPNSPLHF. The chain joins TRBV9 to TRBJ1-6, with D hard to call. The germline gives CDR1 SGDLS, CDR2 YYNGEE. V lost 0 bases to trimming and J lost 6 bases, with 10 bases between them. The CDR3 contains 15 residues.

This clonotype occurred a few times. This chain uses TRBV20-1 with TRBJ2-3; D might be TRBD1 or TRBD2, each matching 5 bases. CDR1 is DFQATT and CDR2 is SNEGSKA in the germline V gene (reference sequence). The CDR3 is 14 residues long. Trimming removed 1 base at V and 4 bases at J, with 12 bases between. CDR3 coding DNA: TGCAGTGCTAGAGGGGGGTCCCGGGCAGATACGCAGTATTTT. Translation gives CSARGGSRADTQYF.

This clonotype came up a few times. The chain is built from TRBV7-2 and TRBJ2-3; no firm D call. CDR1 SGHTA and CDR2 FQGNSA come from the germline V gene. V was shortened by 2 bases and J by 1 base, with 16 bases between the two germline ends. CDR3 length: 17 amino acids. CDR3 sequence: CASSLKSSDRGTDTQYF. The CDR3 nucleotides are TGTGCCAGCAGCTTAAAGAGCAGTGACCGGGGCACAGATACGCAGTATTTT. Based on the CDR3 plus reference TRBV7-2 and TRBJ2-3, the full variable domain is GAGVSQSPSNKVTEKGKDVELRCDPISGHTALYWYRQSLGQGLEFLIYFQGNSAPDKSGLPSDRFSAERTGGSVSTLTIQRTQQEDSAVYLCASSLKSSDRGTDTQYFGPGTRLTVL.

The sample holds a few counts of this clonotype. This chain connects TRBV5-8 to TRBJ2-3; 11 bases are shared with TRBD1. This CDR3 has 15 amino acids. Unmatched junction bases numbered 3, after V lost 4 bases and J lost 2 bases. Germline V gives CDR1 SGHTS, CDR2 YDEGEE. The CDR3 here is CASSRDRGFTDTQYF. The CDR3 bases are TGTGCCAGCAGCCGGGACAGGGGGTTCACAGATACGCAGTATTTT.

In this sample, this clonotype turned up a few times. In nucleotides, the CDR3 is TGTGCCAGCAGGGGAGACAGGGGGCAACGGTACAATGAGCAGTTCTTC. Residues: CASRGDRGQRYNEQFF. This chain uses TRBV6-4 with TRBJ2-1; 10 bases match TRBD1. Germline lookup yields CDR1 MRHNA and CDR2 SNTAGT. This CDR3 contains 16 residues. The V gene end was trimmed by 6 bases and the J gene end by 4 bases; junction bases not matched to a gene: 9.

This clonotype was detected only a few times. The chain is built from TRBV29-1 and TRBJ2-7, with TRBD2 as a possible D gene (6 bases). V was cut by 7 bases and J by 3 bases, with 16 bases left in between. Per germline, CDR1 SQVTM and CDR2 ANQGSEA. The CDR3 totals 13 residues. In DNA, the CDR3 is TGCAGCGGAAGTCAGGGAGGCGGCTACGAGCAGTACTTC. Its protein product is CSGSQGGGYEQYF.

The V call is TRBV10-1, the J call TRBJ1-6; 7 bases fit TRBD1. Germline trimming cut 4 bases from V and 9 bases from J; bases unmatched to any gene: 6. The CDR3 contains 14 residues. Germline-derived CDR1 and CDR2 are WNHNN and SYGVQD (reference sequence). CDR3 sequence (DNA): TGCGCCAGCAGTGCGACAGGGAAGTGTTCACCCCTCCACTTT. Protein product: CASSATGKCSPLHF.

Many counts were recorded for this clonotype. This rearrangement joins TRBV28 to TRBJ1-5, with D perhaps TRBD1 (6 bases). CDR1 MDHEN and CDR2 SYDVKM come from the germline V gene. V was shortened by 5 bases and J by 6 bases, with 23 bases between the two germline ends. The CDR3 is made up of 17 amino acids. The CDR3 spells CASSPTEQGIGVQPQHF. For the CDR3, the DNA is TGTGCCAGCAGTCCAACCGAACAGGGTATCGGAGTTCAGCCCCAGCATTTT.

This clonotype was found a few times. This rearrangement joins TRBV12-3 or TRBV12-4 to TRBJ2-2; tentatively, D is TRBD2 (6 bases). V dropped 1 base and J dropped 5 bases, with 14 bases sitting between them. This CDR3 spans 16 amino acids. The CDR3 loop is CASSLGGGAGTGELFF. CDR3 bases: TGTGCCAGCAGTTTAGGCGGCGGGGCGGGGACCGGGGAGCTGTTTTTT.

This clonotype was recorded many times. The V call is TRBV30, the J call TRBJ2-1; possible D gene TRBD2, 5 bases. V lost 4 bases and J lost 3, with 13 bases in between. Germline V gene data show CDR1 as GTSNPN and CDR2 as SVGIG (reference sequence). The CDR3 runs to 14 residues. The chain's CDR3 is CAWTRGGYYNEQFF. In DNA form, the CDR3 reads TGTGCCTGGACTCGCGGAGGATACTACAATGAGCAGTTCTTC.

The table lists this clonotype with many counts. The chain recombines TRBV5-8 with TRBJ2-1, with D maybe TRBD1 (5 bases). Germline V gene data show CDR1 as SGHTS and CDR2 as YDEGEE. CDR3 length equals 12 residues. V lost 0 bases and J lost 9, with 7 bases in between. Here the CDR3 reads CASSLAQGEQFF. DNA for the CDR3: TGTGCCAGCAGCTTGGCTCAGGGTGAGCAGTTCTTC.

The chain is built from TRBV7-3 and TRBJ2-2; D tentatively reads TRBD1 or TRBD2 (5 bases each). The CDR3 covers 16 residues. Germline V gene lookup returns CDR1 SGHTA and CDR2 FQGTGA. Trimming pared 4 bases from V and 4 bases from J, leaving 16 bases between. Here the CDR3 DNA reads TGTGCCAGCAGCTATGATGGGGACCCACGCACCGGGGAGCTGTTTTTT. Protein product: CASSYDGDPRTGELFF. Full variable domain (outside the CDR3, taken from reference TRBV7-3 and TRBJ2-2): GAGVSQTPSNKVTEKGKYVELRCDPISGHTALYWYRQSLGQGPEFLIYFQGTGAADDSGLPNDRFFAVRPEGSVSTLKIQRTERGDSAVYLCASSYDGDPRTGELFFGEGSRLTVL.

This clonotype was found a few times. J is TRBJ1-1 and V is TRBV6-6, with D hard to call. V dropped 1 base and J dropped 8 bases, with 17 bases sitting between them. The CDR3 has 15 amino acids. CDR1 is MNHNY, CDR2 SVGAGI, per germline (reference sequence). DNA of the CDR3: TGTGCCAGCAGTTACTTCGGGCCCTCCGATAGGGAAGCTTTCTTT. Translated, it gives CASSYFGPSDREAFF.

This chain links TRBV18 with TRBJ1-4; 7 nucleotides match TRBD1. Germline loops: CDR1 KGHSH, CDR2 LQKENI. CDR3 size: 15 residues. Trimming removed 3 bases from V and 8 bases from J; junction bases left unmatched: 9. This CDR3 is CASSPRGTDFEKLFF. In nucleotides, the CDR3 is TGTGCCAGCTCACCCCGAGGGACAGACTTCGAAAAACTGTTTTTT.

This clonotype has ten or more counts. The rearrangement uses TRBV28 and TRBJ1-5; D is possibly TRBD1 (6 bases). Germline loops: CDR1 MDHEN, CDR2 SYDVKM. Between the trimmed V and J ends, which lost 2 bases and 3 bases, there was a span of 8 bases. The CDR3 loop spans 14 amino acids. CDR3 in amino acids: CASSLQGYNQPQHF. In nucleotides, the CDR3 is TGTGCCAGCAGTTTACAGGGGTACAATCAGCCCCAGCATTTT.